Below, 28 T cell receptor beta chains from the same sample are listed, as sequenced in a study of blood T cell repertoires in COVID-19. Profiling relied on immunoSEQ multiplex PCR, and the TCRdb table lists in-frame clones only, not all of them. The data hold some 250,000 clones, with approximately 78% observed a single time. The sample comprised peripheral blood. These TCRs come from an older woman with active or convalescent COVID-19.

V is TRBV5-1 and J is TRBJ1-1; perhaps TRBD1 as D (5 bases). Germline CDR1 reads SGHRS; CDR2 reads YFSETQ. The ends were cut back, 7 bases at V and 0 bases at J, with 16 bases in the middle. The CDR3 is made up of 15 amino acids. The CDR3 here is CASRAQQAMNTEAFF. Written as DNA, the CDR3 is TGCGCCAGCCGAGCCCAACAGGCTATGAACACTGAAGCTTTCTTT.

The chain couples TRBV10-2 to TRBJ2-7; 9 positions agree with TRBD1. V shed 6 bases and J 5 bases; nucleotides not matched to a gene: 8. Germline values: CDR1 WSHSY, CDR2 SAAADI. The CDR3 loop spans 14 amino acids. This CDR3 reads CASRGRTGENEQYF. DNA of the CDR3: TGCGCCAGCAGGGGAAGGACAGGGGAAAACGAGCAGTACTTC.

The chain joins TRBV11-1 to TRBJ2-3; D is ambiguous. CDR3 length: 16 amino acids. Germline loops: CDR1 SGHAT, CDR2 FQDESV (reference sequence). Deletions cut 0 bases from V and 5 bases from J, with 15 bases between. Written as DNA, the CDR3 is TGTGCCAGCAGCTTAGCCTGGGCACCCACGGTAGATACGCAGTATTTT. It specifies CASSLAWAPTVDTQYF. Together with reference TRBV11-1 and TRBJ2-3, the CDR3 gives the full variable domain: EAEVAQSPRYKITEKSQAVAFWCDPISGHATLYWYRQILGQGPELLVQFQDESVVDDSQLPKDRFSAERLKGVDSTLKIQPAELGDSAMYLCASSLAWAPTVDTQYFGPGTRLTVL.

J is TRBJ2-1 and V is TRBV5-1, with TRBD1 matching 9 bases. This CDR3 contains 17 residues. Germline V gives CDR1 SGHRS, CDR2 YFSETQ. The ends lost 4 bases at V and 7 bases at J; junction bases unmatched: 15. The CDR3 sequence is CASSPSTGGAGPNEQFF. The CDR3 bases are TGCGCCAGCAGCCCTTCAACAGGGGGCGCTGGGCCGAATGAGCAGTTCTTC. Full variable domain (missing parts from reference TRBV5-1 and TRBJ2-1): KAGVTQTPRYLIKTRGQQVTLSCSPISGHRSVSWYQQTPGQGLQFLFEYFSETQRNKGNFPGRFSGRQFSNSRSEMNVSTLELGDSALYLCASSPSTGGAGPNEQFFGPGTRLTVL.

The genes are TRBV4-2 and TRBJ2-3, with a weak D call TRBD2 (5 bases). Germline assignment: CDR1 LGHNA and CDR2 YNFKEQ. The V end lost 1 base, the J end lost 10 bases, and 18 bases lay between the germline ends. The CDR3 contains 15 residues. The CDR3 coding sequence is TGTGCCAGCAGCCAAGGGACCCGCCCGGGGTCGGCGCAGTATTTT. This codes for CASSQGTRPGSAQYF.

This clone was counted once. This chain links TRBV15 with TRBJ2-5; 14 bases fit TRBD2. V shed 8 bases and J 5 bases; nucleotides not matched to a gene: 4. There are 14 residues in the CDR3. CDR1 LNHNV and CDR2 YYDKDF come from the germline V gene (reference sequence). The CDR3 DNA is TGTGCCACCGGACTAGCGGGGGGTAGGGAGACCCAGTACTTC. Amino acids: CATGLAGGRETQYF.

This chain's CDR3 is CASSSGTSGGKQFF. The DNA of the CDR3 is TGTGCCAGCAGCTCCGGGACTAGCGGGGGAAAGCAGTTCTTC. This sequence joins TRBV7-3 and TRBJ2-1, with TRBD2 matching over 14 bases. This CDR3 has 14 residues. V shed 4 bases, J shed 11 bases, and the junction held 4 bases outside the gene matches. From germline, CDR1 is SGHTA and CDR2 FQGTGA.

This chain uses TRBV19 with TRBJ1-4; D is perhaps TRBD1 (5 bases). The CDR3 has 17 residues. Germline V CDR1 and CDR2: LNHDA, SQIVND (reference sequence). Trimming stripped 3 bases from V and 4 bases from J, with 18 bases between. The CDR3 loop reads CASSIPQGIVDNEKLFF. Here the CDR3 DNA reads TGTGCCAGTAGTATCCCTCAGGGAATTGTTGATAATGAAAAACTGTTTTTT.

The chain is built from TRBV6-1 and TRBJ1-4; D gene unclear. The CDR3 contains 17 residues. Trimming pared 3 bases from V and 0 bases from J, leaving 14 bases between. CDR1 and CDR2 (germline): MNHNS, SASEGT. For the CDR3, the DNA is TGTGCCAGCAGTGATGGACCGGGAGCTACAACTAATGAAAAACTGTTTTTT. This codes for CASSDGPGATTNEKLFF.

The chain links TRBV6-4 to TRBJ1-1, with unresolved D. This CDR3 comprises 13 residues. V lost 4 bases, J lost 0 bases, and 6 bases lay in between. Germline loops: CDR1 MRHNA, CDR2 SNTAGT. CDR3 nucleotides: TGTGCCAGCAGTGGAGGCATGAACACTGAAGCTTTCTTT. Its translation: CASSGGMNTEAFF.

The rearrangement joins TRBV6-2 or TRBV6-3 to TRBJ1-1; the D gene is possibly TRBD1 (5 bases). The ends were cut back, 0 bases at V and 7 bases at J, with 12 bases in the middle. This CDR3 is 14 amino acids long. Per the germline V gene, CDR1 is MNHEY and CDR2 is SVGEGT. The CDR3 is CASSYSSRGHEAFF. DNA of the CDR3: TGTGCCAGCAGTTACTCGTCTAGGGGCCATGAAGCTTTCTTT.

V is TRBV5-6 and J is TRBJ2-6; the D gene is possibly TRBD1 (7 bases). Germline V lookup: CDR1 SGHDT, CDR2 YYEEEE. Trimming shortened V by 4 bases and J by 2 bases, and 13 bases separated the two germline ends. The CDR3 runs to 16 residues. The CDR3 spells CASSQGGLTGANVLTF. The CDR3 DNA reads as TGTGCCAGCAGCCAGGGGGGCCTCACTGGGGCCAACGTCCTGACTTTC.

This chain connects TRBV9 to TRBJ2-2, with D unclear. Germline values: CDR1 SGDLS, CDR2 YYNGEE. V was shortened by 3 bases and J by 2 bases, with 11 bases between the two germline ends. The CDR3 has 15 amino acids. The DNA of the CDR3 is TGTGCCAGCAGCGCGCAGTCGACTAACACCGGGGAGCTGTTTTTT. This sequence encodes CASSAQSTNTGELFF.

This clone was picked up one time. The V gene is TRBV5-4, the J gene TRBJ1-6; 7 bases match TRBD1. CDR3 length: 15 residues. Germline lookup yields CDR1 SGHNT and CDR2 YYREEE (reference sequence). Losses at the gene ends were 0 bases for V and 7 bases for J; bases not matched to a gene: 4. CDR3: CASSLDQGGNSPLHF. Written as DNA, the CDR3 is TGTGCCAGCAGCTTGGATCAGGGGGGAAATTCACCCCTCCACTTT. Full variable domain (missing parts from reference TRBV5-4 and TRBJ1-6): ETGVTQSPTHLIKTRGQQVTLRCSSQSGHNTVSWYQQALGQGPQFIFQYYREEENGRGNFPPRFSGLQFPNYSSELNVNALELDDSALYLCASSLDQGGNSPLHFGNGTRLTVT.

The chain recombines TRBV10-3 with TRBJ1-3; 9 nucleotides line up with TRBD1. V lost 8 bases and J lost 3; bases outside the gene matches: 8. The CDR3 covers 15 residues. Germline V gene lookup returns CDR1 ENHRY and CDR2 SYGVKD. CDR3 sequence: CAIQAGQGYGNTIYF. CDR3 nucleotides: TGTGCCATCCAGGCGGGACAGGGATATGGAAACACCATATATTTT.

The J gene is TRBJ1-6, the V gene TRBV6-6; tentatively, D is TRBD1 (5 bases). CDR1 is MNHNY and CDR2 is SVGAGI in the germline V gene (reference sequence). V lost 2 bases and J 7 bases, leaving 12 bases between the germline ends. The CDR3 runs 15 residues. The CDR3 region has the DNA TGTGCCAGCAGTTACGTACCAGGGCAGAATTCACCCCTCCACTTT. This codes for CASSYVPGQNSPLHF.

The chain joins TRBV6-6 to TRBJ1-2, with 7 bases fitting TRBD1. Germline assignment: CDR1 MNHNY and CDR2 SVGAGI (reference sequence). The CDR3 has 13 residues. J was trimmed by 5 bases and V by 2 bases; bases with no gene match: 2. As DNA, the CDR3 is TGTGCCAGCAGTTACGCAGGGGGTTATGGCTACACCTTC. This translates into CASSYAGGYGYTF.

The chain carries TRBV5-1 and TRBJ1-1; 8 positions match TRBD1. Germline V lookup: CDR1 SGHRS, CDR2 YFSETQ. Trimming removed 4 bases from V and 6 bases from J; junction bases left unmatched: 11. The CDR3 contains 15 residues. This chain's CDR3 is CASSDGQGPGAEAFF. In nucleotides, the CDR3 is TGCGCCAGCAGCGACGGACAGGGCCCAGGCGCTGAAGCTTTCTTT.

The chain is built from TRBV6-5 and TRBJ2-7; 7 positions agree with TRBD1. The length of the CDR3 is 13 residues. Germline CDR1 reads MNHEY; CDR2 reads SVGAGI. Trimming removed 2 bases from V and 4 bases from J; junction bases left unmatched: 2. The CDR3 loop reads CASSYGDSYEQYF. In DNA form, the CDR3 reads TGTGCCAGCAGTTACGGGGACAGTTACGAGCAGTACTTC.

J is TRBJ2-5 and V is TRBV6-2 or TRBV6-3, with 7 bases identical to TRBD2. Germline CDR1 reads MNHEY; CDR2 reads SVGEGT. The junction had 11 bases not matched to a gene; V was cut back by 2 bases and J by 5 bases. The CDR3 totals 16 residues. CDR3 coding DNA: TGTGCCAGCAGTTACCCCCAGGGCGGGGGAAAGGAGACCCAGTACTTC. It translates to CASSYPQGGGKETQYF.

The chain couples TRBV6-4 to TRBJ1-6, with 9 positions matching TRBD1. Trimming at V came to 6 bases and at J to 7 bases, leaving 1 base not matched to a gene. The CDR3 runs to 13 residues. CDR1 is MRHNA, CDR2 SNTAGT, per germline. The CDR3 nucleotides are TGTGCCAGCAGAGGACAGGGGAATTCACCCCTCCACTTT. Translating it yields CASRGQGNSPLHF.

CDR3 amino acids: CASTLEGYEQYF. CDR3 DNA sequence: TGTGCCAGCACCCTTGAGGGCTACGAGCAGTACTTC. The V and J genes are TRBV2 and TRBJ2-7; tentative D call: TRBD2 (5 bases). This CDR3 is 12 amino acids long. Germline values: CDR1 SNHLY, CDR2 FYNNEI. The V gene lost 7 bases and the J gene lost 3 bases, with 10 bases spanning the gap.

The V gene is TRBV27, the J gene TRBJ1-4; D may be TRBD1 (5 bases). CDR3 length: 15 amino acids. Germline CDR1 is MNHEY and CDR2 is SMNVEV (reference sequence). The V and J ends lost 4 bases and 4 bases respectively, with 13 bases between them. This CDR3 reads CASSSHSGGNEKLFF. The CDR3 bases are TGTGCCAGCAGTTCCCACTCGGGGGGTAATGAAAAACTGTTTTTT.

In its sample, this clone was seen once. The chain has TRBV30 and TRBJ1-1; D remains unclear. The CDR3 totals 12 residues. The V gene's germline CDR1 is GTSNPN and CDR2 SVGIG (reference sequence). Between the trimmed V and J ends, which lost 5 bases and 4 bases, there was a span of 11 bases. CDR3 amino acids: CAWGRLSTEAFF. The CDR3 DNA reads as TGTGCCTGGGGGAGGTTAAGCACTGAAGCTTTCTTT. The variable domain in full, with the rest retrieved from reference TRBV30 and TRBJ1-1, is SQTIHQWPATLVQPVGSPLSLECTVEGTSNPNLYWYRQAAGRGLQLLFYSVGIGQISSEVPQNLSASRPQDRQFILSSKKLLLSDSGFYLCAWGRLSTEAFFGQGTRLTVV.

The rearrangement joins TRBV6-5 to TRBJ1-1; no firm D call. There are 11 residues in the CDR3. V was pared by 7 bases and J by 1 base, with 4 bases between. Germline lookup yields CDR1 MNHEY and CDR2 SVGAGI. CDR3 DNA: TGTGCCAGCACGGGGAACACTGAAGCTTTCTTT. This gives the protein CASTGNTEAFF.

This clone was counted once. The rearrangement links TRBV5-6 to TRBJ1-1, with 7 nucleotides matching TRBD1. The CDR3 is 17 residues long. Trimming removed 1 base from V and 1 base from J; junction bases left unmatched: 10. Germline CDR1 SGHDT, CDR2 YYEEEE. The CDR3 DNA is TGTGCCAGCAGCTTGCTGGGGCAGGGGGTTCGGAACACTGAAGCTTTCTTT. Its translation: CASSLLGQGVRNTEAFF.

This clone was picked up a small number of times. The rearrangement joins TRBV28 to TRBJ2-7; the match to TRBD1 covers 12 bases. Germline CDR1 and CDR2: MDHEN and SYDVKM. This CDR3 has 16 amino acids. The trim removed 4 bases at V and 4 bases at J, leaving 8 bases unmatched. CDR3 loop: CASSSVGQGARYEQYF. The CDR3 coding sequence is TGTGCCAGCAGTTCCGTGGGACAGGGGGCCAGGTACGAGCAGTACTTC.

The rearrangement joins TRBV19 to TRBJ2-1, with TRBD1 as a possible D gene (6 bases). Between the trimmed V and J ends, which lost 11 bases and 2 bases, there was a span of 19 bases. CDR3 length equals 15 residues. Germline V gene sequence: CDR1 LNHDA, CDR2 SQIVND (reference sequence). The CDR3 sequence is CAGTGTNRTYNEQFF. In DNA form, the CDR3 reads TGTGCCGGGACCGGGACAAATCGTACCTACAATGAGCAGTTCTTC.